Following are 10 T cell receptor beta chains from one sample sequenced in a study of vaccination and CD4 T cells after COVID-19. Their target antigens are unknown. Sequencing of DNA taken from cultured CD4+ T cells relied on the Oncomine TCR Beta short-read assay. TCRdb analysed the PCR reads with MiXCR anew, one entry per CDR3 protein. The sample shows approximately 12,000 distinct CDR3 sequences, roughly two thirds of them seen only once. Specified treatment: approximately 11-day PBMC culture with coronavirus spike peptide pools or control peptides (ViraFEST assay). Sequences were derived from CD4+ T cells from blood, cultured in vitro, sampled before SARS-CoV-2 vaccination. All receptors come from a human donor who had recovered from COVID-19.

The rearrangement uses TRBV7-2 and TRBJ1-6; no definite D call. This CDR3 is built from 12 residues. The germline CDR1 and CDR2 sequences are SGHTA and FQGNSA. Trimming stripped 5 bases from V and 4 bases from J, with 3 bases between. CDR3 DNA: TGTGCCAGCAGCGAGTATAATTCACCCCTCCACTTT. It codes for CASSEYNSPLHF.

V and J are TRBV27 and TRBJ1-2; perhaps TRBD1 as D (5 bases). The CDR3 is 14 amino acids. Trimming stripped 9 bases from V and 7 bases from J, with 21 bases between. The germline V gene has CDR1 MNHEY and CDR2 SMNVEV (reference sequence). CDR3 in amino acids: CASKVGGGFPGYTF. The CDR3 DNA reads TGTGCCAGTAAAGTGGGGGGAGGGTTCCCTGGCTACACCTTC.

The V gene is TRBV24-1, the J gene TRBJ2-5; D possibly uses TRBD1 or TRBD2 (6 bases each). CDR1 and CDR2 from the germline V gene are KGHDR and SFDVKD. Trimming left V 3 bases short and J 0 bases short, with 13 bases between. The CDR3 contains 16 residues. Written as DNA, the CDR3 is TGTGCCACCAGTGATCCGCGGGACATAAACCAAGAGACCCAGTACTTC. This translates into CATSDPRDINQETQYF.

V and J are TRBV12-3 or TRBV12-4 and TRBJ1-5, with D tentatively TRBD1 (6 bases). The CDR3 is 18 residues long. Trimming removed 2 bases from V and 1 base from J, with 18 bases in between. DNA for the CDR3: TGTGCCAGCAGTTTATCAGGTGGGGGGGCGGGCAGCAATCAGCCCCAGCATTTT. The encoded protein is CASSLSGGGAGSNQPQHF.

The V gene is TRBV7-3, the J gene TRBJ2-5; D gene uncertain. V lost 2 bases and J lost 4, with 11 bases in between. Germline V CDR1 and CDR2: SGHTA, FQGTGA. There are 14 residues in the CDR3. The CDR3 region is CASSLPGRAETQYF. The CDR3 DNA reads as TGTGCCAGCAGCTTACCTGGAAGGGCAGAGACCCAGTACTTC.

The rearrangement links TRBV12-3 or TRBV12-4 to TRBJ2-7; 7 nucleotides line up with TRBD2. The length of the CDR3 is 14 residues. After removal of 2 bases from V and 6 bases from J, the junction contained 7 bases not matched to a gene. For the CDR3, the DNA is TGTGCCAGCAGTTTACTGGGCGGGAGAGGCGAGCAGTACTTC. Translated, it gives CASSLLGGRGEQYF.

CDR3 nucleotide sequence: TGTGCCAGCAGCCGCGCGGGGACTCTTAGCACAGATACGCAGTATTTT. Translated: CASSRAGTLSTDTQYF. The chain has TRBV27 and TRBJ2-3; tentative D call: TRBD2 (6 bases). The CDR3 sequence is 16 residues long. The V end was cut by 6 bases, the J end by 0 bases, with 16 bases between. Germline V gene lookup returns CDR1 MNHEY and CDR2 SMNVEV (reference sequence).

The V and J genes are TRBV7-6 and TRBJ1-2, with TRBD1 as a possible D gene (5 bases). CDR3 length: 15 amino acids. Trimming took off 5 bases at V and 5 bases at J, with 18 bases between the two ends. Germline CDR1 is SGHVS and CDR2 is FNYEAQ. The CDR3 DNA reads TGTGCCAGCAGCCCCGCCCCGGACGGGGGATATGGCTACACCTTC. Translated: CASSPAPDGGYGYTF.

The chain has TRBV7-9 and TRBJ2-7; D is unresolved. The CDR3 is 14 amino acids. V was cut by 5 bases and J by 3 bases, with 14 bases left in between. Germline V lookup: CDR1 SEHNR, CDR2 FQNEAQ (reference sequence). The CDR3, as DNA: TGTGCCAGCAGCCCCTCGGTGAGTGTCTACGAGCAGTACTTC. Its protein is CASSPSVSVYEQYF. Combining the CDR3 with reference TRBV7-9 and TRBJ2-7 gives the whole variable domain DTGVSQNPRHKITKRGQNVTFRCDPISEHNRLYWYRQTLGQGPEFLTYFQNEAQLEKSRLLSDRFSAERPKGSFSTLEIQRTEQGDSAMYLCASSPSVSVYEQYFGPGTRLTVT.

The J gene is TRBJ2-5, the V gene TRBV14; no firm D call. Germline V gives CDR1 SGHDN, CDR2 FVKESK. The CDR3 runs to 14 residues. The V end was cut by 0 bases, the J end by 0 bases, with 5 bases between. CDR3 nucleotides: TGTGCCAGCAGCCAAGATTGGAACCAAGAGACCCAGTACTTC. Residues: CASSQDWNQETQYF.